Listed below are T cell receptor beta chains from one sample, sequenced in a study of CD8 T cells in ankylosing spondylitis. TCRdb fed the 5' RACE reads into MiXCR, producing one record per CDR3 protein. Of 500,000 to 650,000 distinct CDR3 sequences detected, approximately 5% appear once; the ten largest clones hold roughly 3.5%. The source material was blood, either unsorted or a sorted T cell fraction (not recorded which). These receptors were obtained from a male donor with ankylosing spondylitis. Both conserved end residues are part of each CDR3. The order of the fields is J gene, D gene, V gene, CDR3 length, clone size, CDR3 protein, CDR3 DNA. The D gene is left open where the match is weak. The size entry is marked missing in some rows and otherwise reads once, few, many or a size class.

>TRBJ1-5|NA|TRBV20-1|16|many
CSARDGRQDVNQPQHF
TGCAGTGCTAGAGATGGTCGTCAGGATGTTAATCAGCCCCAGCATTTT
>TRBJ1-4|NA|TRBV18|18|NA
CASSPYRWDPATNEKLFF
TGTGCCAGCTCACCATATCGGTGGGACCCTGCAACTAATGAAAAACTGTTTTTT
>TRBJ2-2|NA|TRBV5-1|18|few
CASSLRRWSVEDTGELFF
TGCGCCAGCAGCTTAAGAAGGTGGAGTGTAGAGGACACCGGGGAGCTGTTTTTT
>TRBJ1-6|TRBD1|TRBV28|15|NA
CASSLNRGGGSPLHF
TGTGCCAGCAGTTTAAACAGGGGGGGGGGTTCACCCCTCCACTTT
>TRBJ1-2|TRBD1|TRBV15|14|many
CATSRGDRDYGYTF
TGTGCCACCAGCAGGGGTGACAGGGACTATGGCTACACCTTC
>TRBJ1-5|TRBD1|TRBV12-3/TRBV12-4|17|many
CASSRGTGANSNQPQHF
TGTGCCAGCAGTAGAGGGACAGGGGCTAATAGCAATCAGCCCCAGCATTTT
>TRBJ1-3|NA|TRBV29-1|14|many
CSVRGGPSGNTIYF
TGCAGCGTCCGAGGGGGACCCTCTGGAAACACCATATATTTT
>TRBJ1-5|NA|TRBV2|15|few
CASSVHLGSNQPQHF
TGTGCCAGCAGTGTTCATTTAGGCAGCAATCAGCCCCAGCATTTT
>TRBJ2-3|NA|TRBV13|15|few
CASSLKGGRADTQYF
TGTGCCAGCAGCTTAAAAGGAGGGCGGGCAGATACGCAGTATTTT
>TRBJ1-5|TRBD1|TRBV10-3|13|few
CATSDRGIQPQHF
TGTGCCACTTCGGACAGGGGGATTCAGCCCCAGCATTTT
>TRBJ1-1|TRBD1|TRBV7-6|14|many
CASSRQGMNTEAFF
TGTGCCAGCAGCAGACAGGGGATGAACACTGAAGCTTTCTTT
>TRBJ2-1|TRBD2|TRBV6-4|19|many
CASSDSSTVAGSSYNEQFF
TGTGCCAGCAGTGACTCCTCTACGGTAGCGGGGAGCTCCTACAATGAGCAGTTCTTC
>TRBJ2-2|TRBD1|TRBV5-1|14|many
CASSSTGVAGELFF
TGCGCCAGCAGTTCTACAGGGGTAGCCGGGGAGCTGTTTTTT
>TRBJ2-4|NA|TRBV20-1|13|many
CSAREVAGNIQYF
TGCAGTGCTAGAGAGGTAGCCGGGAACATTCAGTACTTC
>TRBJ1-2|NA|TRBV20-1|12|many
CSAPGTNYGYTF
TGCAGTGCTCCAGGGACCAACTATGGCTACACCTTC
>TRBJ2-3|NA|TRBV5-5|15|many
CASSRDRTSTDTQYF
TGTGCCAGCAGCAGAGACAGAACTAGCACAGATACGCAGTATTTT
>TRBJ1-5|TRBD1|TRBV20-1|14|many
CSAGGDRKNQPQHF
TGCAGTGCCGGTGGGGACAGAAAAAATCAGCCCCAGCATTTT
>TRBJ2-7|NA|TRBV20-1|12|many
CSVGESSYEQYF
TGCAGTGTGGGAGAGAGCTCCTACGAGCAGTACTTC
>TRBJ2-2|TRBD2|TRBV25-1|17|many
CASSDGLAGANTGELFF
TGTGCCAGCAGTGACGGACTAGCGGGGGCGAACACCGGGGAGCTGTTTTTT
>TRBJ2-5|NA|TRBV5-1|14|many
CASSLIGFQETQYF
TGCGCCAGCAGCTTGATAGGGTTTCAAGAGACCCAGTACTTC
>TRBJ2-3|TRBD1|TRBV7-9|15|NA
CASSLRQGGTDTQYF
TGTGCCAGCAGCCTCCGACAGGGGGGAACAGATACGCAGTATTTT
>TRBJ2-7|TRBD1|TRBV19|14|many
CASSPGQVSYEQYF
TGTGCCAGTAGCCCGGGACAGGTCTCCTACGAGCAGTACTTC
>TRBJ2-4|NA|TRBV20-1|11|many
CSAQVGDIQYF
TGCAGTGCTCAAGTGGGGGACATTCAGTACTTC
>TRBJ1-1|NA|TRBV10-3|12|many
CAISESGTRAFF
TGTGCCATCAGTGAGTCCGGGACAAGGGCTTTCTTT
>TRBJ2-3|NA|TRBV7-8|15|many
CASSPSTRGTDTQYF
TGTGCCAGCAGTCCTTCGACTAGGGGCACAGATACGCAGTATTTT
>TRBJ2-5|TRBD2|TRBV24-1|17|NA
CATSDPRGAGAQETQYF
TGTGCCACCAGTGATCCCCGTGGAGCGGGAGCTCAAGAGACCCAGTACTTC
>TRBJ1-2|NA|TRBV29-1|14|many
CSVTVGGLGYGYTF
TGCAGCGTTACCGTAGGGGGATTGGGCTATGGCTACACCTTC
>TRBJ1-3|NA|TRBV20-1|16|many
CSARGRYEPGGNTIYF
TGCAGTGCTAGGGGCCGTTACGAGCCCGGGGGGAACACCATATATTTT
>TRBJ1-1|NA|TRBV6-2/TRBV6-3|16|many
CASSYSLDTGRTEAFF
TGTGCCAGCAGTTACTCTCTCGACACCGGGAGGACTGAAGCTTTCTTT
>TRBJ1-5|TRBD1|TRBV12-3/TRBV12-4|15|many
CASSLRGTGNQPQHF
TGTGCCAGCAGCCTTAGAGGGACAGGCAATCAGCCCCAGCATTTT
>TRBJ1-2|TRBD1|TRBV7-8|17|many
CASSPREGTGVNYGYTF
TGTGCCAGCAGCCCGAGGGAGGGGACAGGGGTTAACTATGGCTACACCTTC
>TRBJ1-2|NA|TRBV20-1|11|many
CSAPPWYGYTF
TGCAGTGCTCCCCCTTGGTATGGCTACACCTTC
>TRBJ1-5|TRBD1|TRBV20-1|14|many
CSASPTGGGQPQHF
TGCAGTGCTAGCCCCACAGGGGGCGGTCAGCCCCAGCATTTT
>TRBJ2-5|TRBD2|TRBV20-1|16|NA
CSASASGRHWQETQYF
TGCAGTGCTAGTGCTTCCGGGAGGCACTGGCAAGAGACCCAGTACTTC
>TRBJ2-7|TRBD2|TRBV28|14|many
CASISTSGGYEQYF
TGTGCCAGCATCTCCACTAGCGGGGGCTACGAGCAGTACTTC
>TRBJ1-2|NA|TRBV6-1|14|many
CASSEGSGLDGYTF
TGTGCCAGCAGTGAAGGGTCAGGGTTGGATGGCTACACCTTC
>TRBJ1-1|TRBD1|TRBV12-3/TRBV12-4|16|many
CASSAGQGAENTEAFF
TGTGCCAGCAGCGCGGGACAGGGGGCAGAGAACACTGAAGCTTTCTTT
>TRBJ2-7|NA|TRBV27|13|NA
CASSGGRFNEQYF
TGTGCCAGCAGTGGGGGACGGTTTAACGAGCAGTACTTC
>TRBJ1-2|TRBD1|TRBV19|13|NA
CASSTGLDYGYTF
TGTGCCAGCTCGACAGGGCTGGACTATGGCTACACCTTC
>TRBJ1-1|TRBD1|TRBV6-2/TRBV6-3|16|many
CASSLGTAQLNTEAFF
TGTGCCAGCAGTTTAGGGACAGCTCAACTTAACACTGAAGCTTTCTTT
>TRBJ2-1|NA|TRBV29-1|14|NA
CSAGEWQLYNEQFF
TGCAGCGCTGGAGAGTGGCAACTCTACAATGAGCAGTTCTTC
>TRBJ1-1|TRBD1|TRBV7-2|14|many
CASSLGTANTEAFF
TGTGCCAGCAGTCTCGGGACAGCCAACACTGAAGCTTTCTTT
>TRBJ1-1|NA|TRBV20-1|13|many
CSAREGTITEAFF
TGCAGTGCTAGAGAAGGGACGATCACTGAAGCTTTCTTT
>TRBJ1-1|NA|TRBV18|15|few
CASSPVGPSNTEAFF
TGTGCCAGCTCACCAGTTGGACCGTCGAACACTGAAGCTTTCTTT
>TRBJ2-6|NA|TRBV20-1|14|NA
CSASGTAEGNVLTF
TGCAGTGCTAGCGGTACCGCCGAAGGGAACGTCCTGACTTTC
>TRBJ2-1|TRBD2|TRBV5-1|15|many
CASSPLAGAYNEQFF
TGTGCCAGCAGCCCCCTAGCGGGAGCCTACAATGAGCAGTTCTTC
>TRBJ2-3|TRBD2|TRBV20-1|14|many
CSARIAGVADTQYF
TGCAGTGCTCGAATAGCGGGGGTGGCAGATACGCAGTATTTT
>TRBJ2-5|NA|TRBV28|15|NA
CASTPFWGYQETQYF
TGTGCCAGCACCCCCTTTTGGGGCTACCAAGAGACCCAGTACTTC
>TRBJ2-5|NA|TRBV4-2|13|NA
CASGPGLEETQYF
TGTGCCAGCGGCCCCGGGCTCGAAGAGACCCAGTACTTC
>TRBJ1-1|TRBD1|TRBV6-1|12|NA
CASSNNQGGTFF
TGTGCCAGCAGTAACAACCAGGGGGGAACTTTCTTT
>TRBJ1-1|TRBD1|TRBV20-1|14|many
CSASQGAGNTEAFF
TGCAGTGCTAGCCAGGGGGCCGGGAACACTGAAGCTTTCTTT
>TRBJ1-5|NA|TRBV20-1|13|NA
CSATRQLNQPQHF
TGCAGTGCCACCCGACAGCTCAATCAGCCCCAGCATTTT
>TRBJ2-1|NA|TRBV27|16|NA
CASTLTLGAKMNEQFF
TGTGCCAGCACTCTCACCCTAGGGGCGAAGATGAATGAGCAGTTCTTC
>TRBJ2-1|NA|TRBV10-3|14|many
CAISASTSYNEQFF
TGTGCCATCAGTGCGTCCACCTCCTACAATGAGCAGTTCTTC
>TRBJ2-2|NA|TRBV29-1|13|NA
CSAGTKNTGELFF
TGCAGCGCCGGGACAAAGAACACCGGGGAGCTGTTTTTT
>TRBJ1-2|TRBD1|TRBV5-1|14|many
CASSPQGGVYGYTF
TGCGCCAGCAGCCCTCAGGGGGGGGTCTATGGCTACACCTTC
>TRBJ2-1|NA|TRBV6-5|13|many
CASSYSRHNEQFF
TGTGCCAGCAGTTACTCCAGACACAATGAGCAGTTCTTC
>TRBJ2-1|TRBD1|TRBV7-6|15|NA
CASSLGTGGSREQFF
TGTGCCAGCAGCCTGGGGACAGGGGGCTCTAGGGAGCAGTTCTTC
>TRBJ2-7|NA|TRBV5-1|16|many
CASSLVREPASYEQYF
TGCGCCAGCAGCTTGGTAAGGGAGCCGGCCTCCTACGAGCAGTACTTC
>TRBJ1-2|NA|TRBV7-2|14|many
CASSLGPINYGYTF
TGTGCCAGCAGCTTAGGACCGATAAACTATGGCTACACCTTC